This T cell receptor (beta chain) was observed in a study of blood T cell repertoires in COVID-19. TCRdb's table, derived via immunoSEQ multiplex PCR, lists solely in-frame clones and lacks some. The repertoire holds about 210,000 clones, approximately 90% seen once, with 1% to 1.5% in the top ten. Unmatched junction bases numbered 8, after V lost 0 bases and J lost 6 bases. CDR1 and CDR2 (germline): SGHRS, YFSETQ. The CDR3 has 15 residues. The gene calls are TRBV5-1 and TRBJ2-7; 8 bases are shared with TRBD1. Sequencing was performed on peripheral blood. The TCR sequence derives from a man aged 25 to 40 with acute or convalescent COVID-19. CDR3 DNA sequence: TGCGCCAGCAGCTTGGAGGCAGGGGGCTGGCGCGAGCAGTACTTC. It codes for CASSLEAGGWREQYF.